These T cell receptor beta chains were read from a single sample in a study of T-cell memory formation after mild COVID-19. TCRdb re-derived calls from the 5' RACE reads in MiXCR, one entry per CDR3 protein. The sample yields nearly 250,000 distinct CDR3 sequences, 15% seen once. Source material: PBMCs or a T cell subset sorted from them (not recorded which). The receptors originated from an adult woman who had mild COVID-19 (a few samples of this study predate the infection). Cell type and time point are not known. CDR3s include the opening cysteine and the closing phenylalanine or tryptophan. Each record gives: J gene, D gene, clone size, V gene, CDR3 protein, CDR3 DNA. A D gene is named only where the DNA matches it firmly. Only part of the rows carry a size: once, few, many, or a class if the clone is expanded.

TRBJ2-1 | NA | few | TRBV19 | CASRLKEYNEQFF | TGTGCCAGTAGACTCAAGGAGTACAATGAGCAGTTCTTC
TRBJ2-7 | TRBD2 | NA | TRBV5-1 | CASRWTSGSNEQYF | TGCGCCAGCAGGTGGACTAGCGGGAGCAACGAGCAGTACTTC
TRBJ2-7 | TRBD2 | NA | TRBV3-1 | CASSRLGGGGPYEQYF | TGTGCCAGCAGCCGACTTGGGGGGGGAGGCCCCTACGAGCAGTACTTC
TRBJ2-3 | NA | many | TRBV19 | CASSQSLTDTQYF | TGTGCCAGTAGTCAGTCCCTAACAGATACGCAGTATTTT
TRBJ2-5 | NA | NA | TRBV20-1 | CSARGDWRQETQYF | TGCAGTGCTAGAGGGGACTGGAGACAAGAGACCCAGTACTTC
TRBJ2-3 | NA | many | TRBV5-1 | CASSPAQTDTQYF | TGCGCCAGCAGCCCAGCACAGACAGATACGCAGTATTTT
TRBJ2-1 | TRBD2 | few | TRBV20-1 | CSALGTSGGHISYNEQFF | TGCAGTGCTCTCGGGACTAGCGGGGGCCATATCTCCTACAATGAGCAGTTCTTC
TRBJ1-1 | NA | NA | TRBV6-4 | CASSNMANTEAFF | TGTGCCAGCAGTAATATGGCGAACACTGAAGCTTTCTTT
TRBJ1-1 | NA | NA | TRBV24-1 | CATSAPDRGEAFF | TGTGCCACCAGTGCCCCCGATCGTGGTGAAGCTTTCTTT
TRBJ2-2 | NA | NA | TRBV3-1 | CASSQQNTGELFF | TGTGCCAGCAGCCAACAGAACACCGGGGAGCTGTTTTTT
TRBJ2-7 | TRBD1 | NA | TRBV3-1 | CASSQDGTGSYEQYF | TGTGCCAGCAGCCAAGATGGGACAGGGTCCTACGAGCAGTACTTC
TRBJ2-3 | NA | few | TRBV5-1 | CASSLGETTDTQYF | TGCGCCAGCAGCCTGGGGGAGACCACAGATACGCAGTATTTT
TRBJ2-2 | NA | NA | TRBV5-4 | CASSLGGPQTSGELFF | TGTGCCAGCAGCTTGGGGGGGCCCCAGACATCCGGGGAGCTGTTTTTT
TRBJ1-2 | NA | NA | TRBV12-3/TRBV12-4 | CASNPTGTPYGYTF | TGTGCCAGCAACCCGACCGGGACCCCCTATGGCTACACCTTC
TRBJ2-1 | TRBD1 | NA | TRBV11-1 | CASSLAPDRGLDEQFF | TGTGCCAGCAGCTTAGCGCCGGACAGGGGTTTGGATGAGCAGTTCTTC
TRBJ2-5 | NA | few | TRBV7-6 | CASSLGTAPLYF | TGTGCCAGCAGCTTAGGGACCGCGCCTCTGTACTTC
TRBJ2-7 | NA | NA | TRBV7-6 | CASSLGDVSYEQYF | TGTGCCAGCAGCTTGGGGGACGTCTCCTACGAGCAGTACTTC
TRBJ1-2 | NA | NA | TRBV24-1 | CATSEPTTNYGYTF | TGTGCCACCAGTGAGCCCACTACCAACTATGGCTACACCTTC
TRBJ2-1 | NA | many | TRBV7-2 | CASSSPSAEQFF | TGTGCCAGCAGCTCCCCTTCGGCTGAGCAGTTCTTC
TRBJ2-1 | TRBD2 | few | TRBV7-2 | CASSLGTGLAGGQFF | TGTGCCAGCAGCTTAGGGACGGGACTAGCGGGGGGGCAGTTCTTC
TRBJ1-2 | NA | NA | TRBV3-1 | CASGPGTSGYGYTF | TGTGCCAGCGGCCCCGGGACTTCAGGCTATGGCTACACCTTC
TRBJ1-4 | NA | NA | TRBV20-1 | CSARARFEKLFF | TGCAGTGCTAGAGCCCGTTTTGAAAAACTGTTTTTT
TRBJ2-3 | TRBD1 | NA | TRBV24-1 | CATSDLQGRGFGPQYF | TGTGCCACCAGTGATTTGCAGGGCAGGGGGTTCGGACCGCAGTATTTT
TRBJ2-5 | NA | NA | TRBV20-1 | CSAPPLQGGLRETQYF | TGCAGTGCCCCTCCCCTGCAGGGAGGCCTCCGGGAGACCCAGTACTTC
TRBJ2-1 | TRBD2 | few | TRBV7-3 | CASSLLGLAGGEQFF | TGTGCCAGCAGCTTATTAGGACTAGCGGGAGGTGAGCAGTTCTTC